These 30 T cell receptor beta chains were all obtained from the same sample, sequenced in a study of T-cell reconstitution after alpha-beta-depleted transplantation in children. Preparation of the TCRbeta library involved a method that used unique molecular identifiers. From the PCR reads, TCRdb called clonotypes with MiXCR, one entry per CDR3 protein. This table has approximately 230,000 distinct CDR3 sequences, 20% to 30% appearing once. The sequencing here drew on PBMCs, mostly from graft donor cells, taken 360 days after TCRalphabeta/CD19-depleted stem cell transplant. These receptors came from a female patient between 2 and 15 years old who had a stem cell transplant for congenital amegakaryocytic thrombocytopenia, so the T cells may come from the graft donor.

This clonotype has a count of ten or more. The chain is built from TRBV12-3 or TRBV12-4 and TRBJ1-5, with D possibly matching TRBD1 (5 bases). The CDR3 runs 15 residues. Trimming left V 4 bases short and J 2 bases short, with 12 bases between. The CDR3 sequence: CASSWRGAGNQPQHF. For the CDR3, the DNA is TGTGCCAGCAGTTGGAGGGGAGCGGGCAATCAGCCCCAGCATTTT.

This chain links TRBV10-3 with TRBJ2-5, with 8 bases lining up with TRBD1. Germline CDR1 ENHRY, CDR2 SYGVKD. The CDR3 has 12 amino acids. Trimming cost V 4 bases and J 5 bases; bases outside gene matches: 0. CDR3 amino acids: CAISGQGETQYF. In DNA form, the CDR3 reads TGTGCCATCAGTGGACAGGGGGAGACCCAGTACTTC.

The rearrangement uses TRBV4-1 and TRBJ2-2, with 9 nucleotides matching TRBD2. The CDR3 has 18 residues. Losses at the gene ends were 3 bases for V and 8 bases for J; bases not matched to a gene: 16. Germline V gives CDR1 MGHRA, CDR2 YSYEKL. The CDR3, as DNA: TGCGCCAGCAGCCATAGATGGGCTAGCGGGGAAAGAACGGGGGAGCTGTTTTTT. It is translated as CASSHRWASGERTGELFF.

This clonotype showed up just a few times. The CDR3 sequence is CASSRLTNNEQFF. The DNA for the CDR3 is TGTGCCAGCAGTCGACTGACTAACAATGAGCAGTTCTTC. The genes are TRBV6-2 or TRBV6-3 and TRBJ2-1; TRBD2 is a possible D gene (5 bases). V lost 5 bases to trimming and J lost 5 bases, with 10 bases between them. CDR1 and CDR2 from the germline V gene are MNHEY and SVGEGT. The CDR3 runs to 13 residues.

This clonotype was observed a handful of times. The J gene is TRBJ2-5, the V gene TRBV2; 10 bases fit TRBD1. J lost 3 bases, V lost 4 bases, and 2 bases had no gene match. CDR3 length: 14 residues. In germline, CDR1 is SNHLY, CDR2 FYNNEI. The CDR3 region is CASSVDRGEETQYF. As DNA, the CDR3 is TGTGCCAGCAGTGTGGACAGGGGGGAAGAGACCCAGTACTTC.

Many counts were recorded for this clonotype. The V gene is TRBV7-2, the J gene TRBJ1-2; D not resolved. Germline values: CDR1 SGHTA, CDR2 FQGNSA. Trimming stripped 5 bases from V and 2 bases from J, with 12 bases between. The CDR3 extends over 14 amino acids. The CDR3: CASSPYLVNYGYTF. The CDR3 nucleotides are TGTGCCAGCAGCCCATATTTGGTGAACTATGGCTACACCTTC. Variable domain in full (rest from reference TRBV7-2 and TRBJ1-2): GAGVSQSPSNKVTEKGKDVELRCDPISGHTALYWYRQSLGQGLEFLIYFQGNSAPDKSGLPSDRFSAERTGGSVSTLTIQRTQQEDSAVYLCASSPYLVNYGYTFGSGTRLTVV.

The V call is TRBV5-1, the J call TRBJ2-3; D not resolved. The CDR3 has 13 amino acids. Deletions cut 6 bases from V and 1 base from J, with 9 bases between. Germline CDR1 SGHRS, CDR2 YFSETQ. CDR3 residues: CASTTVGTDTQYF. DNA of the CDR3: TGCGCCAGCACCACGGTCGGCACAGATACGCAGTATTTT.

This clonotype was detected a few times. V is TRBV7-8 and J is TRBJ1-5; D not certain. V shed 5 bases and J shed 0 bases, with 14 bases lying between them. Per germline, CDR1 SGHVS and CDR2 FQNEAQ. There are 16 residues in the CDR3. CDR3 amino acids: CASSENSPYSNQPQHF. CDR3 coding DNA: TGTGCCAGCAGCGAAAACTCACCGTATAGCAATCAGCCCCAGCATTTT.

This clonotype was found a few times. This chain's CDR3 is CASSLDWTGGYQPQHF. The CDR3, as DNA: TGTGCCAGCAGTTTAGATTGGACAGGGGGCTATCAGCCCCAGCATTTT. The chain is built from TRBV12-3 or TRBV12-4 and TRBJ1-5; 11 bases align to TRBD1. The V segment lost 1 base and the J segment 5 bases; nucleotides outside the gene matches: 4. This CDR3 comprises 16 residues.

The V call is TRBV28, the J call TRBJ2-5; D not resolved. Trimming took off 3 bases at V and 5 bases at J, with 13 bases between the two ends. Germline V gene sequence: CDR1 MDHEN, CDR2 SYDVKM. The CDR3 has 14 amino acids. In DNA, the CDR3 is TGTGCCAGCAGTTTTTTTCGAGGTACGGAGACCCAGTACTTC. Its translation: CASSFFRGTETQYF.

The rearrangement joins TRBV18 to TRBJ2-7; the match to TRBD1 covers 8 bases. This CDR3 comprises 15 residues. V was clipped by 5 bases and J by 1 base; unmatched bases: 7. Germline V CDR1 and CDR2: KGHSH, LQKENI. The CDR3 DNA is TGTGCCAGCTCAACCAGACAGGGGAGTTCCTACGAGCAGTACTTC. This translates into CASSTRQGSSYEQYF.

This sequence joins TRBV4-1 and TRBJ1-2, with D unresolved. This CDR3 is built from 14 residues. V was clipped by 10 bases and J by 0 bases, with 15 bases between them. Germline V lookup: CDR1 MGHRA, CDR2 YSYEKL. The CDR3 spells CATTRTGTNYGYTF. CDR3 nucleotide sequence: TGCGCCACTACCCGGACGGGGACTAACTATGGCTACACCTTC.

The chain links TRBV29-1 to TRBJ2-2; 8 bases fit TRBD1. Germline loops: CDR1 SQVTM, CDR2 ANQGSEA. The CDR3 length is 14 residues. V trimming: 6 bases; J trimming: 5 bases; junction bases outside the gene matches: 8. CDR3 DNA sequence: TGCAGCGTGTCGACAGGGGCGGGGACCGGGGAGCTGTTTTTT. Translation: CSVSTGAGTGELFF.

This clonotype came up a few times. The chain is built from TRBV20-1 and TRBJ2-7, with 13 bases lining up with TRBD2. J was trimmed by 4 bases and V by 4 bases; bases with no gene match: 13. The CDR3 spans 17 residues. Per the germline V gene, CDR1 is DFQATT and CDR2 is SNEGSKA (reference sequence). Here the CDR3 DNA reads TGCAGTGCTACTCCATTCCGACTAGCGGGAGGTAATTACGAGCAGTACTTC. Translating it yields CSATPFRLAGGNYEQYF.

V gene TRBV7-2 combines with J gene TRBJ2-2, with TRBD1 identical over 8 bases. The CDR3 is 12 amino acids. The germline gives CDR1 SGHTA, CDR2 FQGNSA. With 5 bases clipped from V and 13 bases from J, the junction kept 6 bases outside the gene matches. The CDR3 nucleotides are TGTGCCAGCAGCCTAGGACAGGGTCGGCTGTTTTTT. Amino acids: CASSLGQGRLFF.

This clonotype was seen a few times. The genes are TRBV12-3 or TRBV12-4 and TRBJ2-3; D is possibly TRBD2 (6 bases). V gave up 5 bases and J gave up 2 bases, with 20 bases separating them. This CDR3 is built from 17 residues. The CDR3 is CASSAPKTSQITDTQYF. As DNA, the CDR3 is TGTGCCAGCAGTGCCCCTAAGACTAGTCAAATCACAGATACGCAGTATTTT.

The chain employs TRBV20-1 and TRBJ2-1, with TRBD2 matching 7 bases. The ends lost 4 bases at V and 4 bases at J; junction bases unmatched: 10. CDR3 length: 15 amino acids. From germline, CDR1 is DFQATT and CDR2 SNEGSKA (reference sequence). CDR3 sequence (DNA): TGCAGTGCTACTCCCGGGAGGCAGACTTACAATGAGCAGTTCTTC. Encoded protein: CSATPGRQTYNEQFF.

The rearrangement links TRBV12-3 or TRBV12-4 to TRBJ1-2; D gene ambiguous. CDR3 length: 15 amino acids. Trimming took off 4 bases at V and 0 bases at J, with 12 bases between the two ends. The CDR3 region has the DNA TGTGCCAGCAGTTGGAACGGAGGGCCTAACTATGGCTACACCTTC. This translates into CASSWNGGPNYGYTF.

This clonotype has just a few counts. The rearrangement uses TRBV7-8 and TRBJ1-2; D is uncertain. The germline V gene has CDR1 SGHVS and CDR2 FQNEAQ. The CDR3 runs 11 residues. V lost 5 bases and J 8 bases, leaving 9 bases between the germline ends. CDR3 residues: CASSPPGGYTF. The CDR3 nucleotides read TGTGCCAGCAGCCCCCCCGGGGGCTACACCTTC.

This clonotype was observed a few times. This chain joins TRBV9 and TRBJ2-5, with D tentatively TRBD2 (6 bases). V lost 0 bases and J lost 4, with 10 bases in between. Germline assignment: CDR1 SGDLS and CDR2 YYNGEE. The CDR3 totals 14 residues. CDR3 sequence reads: CASSVDGGRETQYF. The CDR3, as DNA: TGTGCCAGCAGCGTAGACGGAGGGCGAGAGACCCAGTACTTC.

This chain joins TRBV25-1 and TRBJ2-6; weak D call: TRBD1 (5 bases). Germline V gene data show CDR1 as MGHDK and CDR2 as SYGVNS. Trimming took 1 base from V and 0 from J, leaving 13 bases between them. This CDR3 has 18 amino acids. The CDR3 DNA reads TGTGCCAGCAGTGAATTGACAGTCTGTCACTCTGGGGCCAACGTCCTGACTTTC. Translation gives CASSELTVCHSGANVLTF.

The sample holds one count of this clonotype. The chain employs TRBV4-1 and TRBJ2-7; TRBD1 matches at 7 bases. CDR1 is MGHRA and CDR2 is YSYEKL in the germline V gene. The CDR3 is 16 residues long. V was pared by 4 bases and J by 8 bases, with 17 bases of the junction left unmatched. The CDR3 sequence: CASSRPVGTEGGKQYF. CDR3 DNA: TGCGCCAGCAGCCGCCCTGTGGGGACAGAAGGGGGTAAGCAGTACTTC.

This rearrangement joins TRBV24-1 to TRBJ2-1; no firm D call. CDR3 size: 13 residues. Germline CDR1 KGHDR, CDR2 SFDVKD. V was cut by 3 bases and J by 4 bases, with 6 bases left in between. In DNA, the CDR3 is TGTGCCACCAGTGATCCTAATTACAATGAGCAGTTCTTC. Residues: CATSDPNYNEQFF.

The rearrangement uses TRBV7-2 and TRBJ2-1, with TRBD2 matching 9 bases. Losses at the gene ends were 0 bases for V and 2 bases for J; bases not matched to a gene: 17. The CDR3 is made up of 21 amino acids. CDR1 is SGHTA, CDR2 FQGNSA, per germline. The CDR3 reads CASSLALTTWTSVGAYNEQFF. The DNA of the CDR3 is TGTGCCAGCAGCTTAGCCCTAACAACTTGGACTAGCGTGGGTGCCTACAATGAGCAGTTCTTC.

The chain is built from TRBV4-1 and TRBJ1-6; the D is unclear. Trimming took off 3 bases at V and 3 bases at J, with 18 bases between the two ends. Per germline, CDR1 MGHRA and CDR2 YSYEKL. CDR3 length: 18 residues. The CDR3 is CASSQMLTPSGYNSPLHF. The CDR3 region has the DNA TGCGCCAGCAGCCAGATGTTGACACCATCCGGCTATAATTCACCCCTCCACTTT.

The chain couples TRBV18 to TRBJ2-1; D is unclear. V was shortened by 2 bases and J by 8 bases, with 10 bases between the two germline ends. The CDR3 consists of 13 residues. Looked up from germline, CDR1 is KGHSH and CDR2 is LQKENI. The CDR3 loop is CASSPKTKDEQFF. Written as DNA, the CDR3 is TGTGCCAGCTCACCAAAGACGAAGGATGAGCAGTTCTTC. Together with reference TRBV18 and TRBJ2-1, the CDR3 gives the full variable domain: NAGVMQNPRHLVRRRGQEARLRCSPMKGHSHVYWYRQLPEEGLKFMVYLQKENIIDESGMPKERFSAEFPKEGPSILRIQQVVRGDSAAYFCASSPKTKDEQFFGPGTRLTVL.

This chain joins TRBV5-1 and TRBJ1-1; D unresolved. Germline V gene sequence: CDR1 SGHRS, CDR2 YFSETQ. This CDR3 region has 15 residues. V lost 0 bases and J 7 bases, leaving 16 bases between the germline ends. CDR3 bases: TGCGCCAGCAGCTTGGGCGCCGGGTTAGACGGTGAAGCTTTCTTT. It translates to CASSLGAGLDGEAFF. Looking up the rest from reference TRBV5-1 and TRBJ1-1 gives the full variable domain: KAGVTQTPRYLIKTRGQQVTLSCSPISGHRSVSWYQQTPGQGLQFLFEYFSETQRNKGNFPGRFSGRQFSNSRSEMNVSTLELGDSALYLCASSLGAGLDGEAFFGQGTRLTVV.

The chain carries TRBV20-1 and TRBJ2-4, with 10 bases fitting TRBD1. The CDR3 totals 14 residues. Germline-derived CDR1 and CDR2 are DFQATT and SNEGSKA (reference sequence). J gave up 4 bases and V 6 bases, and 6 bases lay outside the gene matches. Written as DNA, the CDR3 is TGCAGTGCCAAAGACAGGGGGCGGAAAAACATTCAGTACTTC. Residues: CSAKDRGRKNIQYF.

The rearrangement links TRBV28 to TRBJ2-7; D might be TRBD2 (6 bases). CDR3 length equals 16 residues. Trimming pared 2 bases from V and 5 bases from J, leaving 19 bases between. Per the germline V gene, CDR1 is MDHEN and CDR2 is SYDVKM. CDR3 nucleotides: TGTGCCAGCAGTTTAATTCGGGCGGCATCGGGGGACGAGCAGTACTTC. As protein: CASSLIRAASGDEQYF.

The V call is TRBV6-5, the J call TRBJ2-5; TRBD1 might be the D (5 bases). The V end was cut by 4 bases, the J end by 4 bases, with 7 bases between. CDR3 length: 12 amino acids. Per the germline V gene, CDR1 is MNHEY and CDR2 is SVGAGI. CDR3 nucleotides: TGTGCCAGCAGTTTCCAGGGAGAGACCCAGTACTTC. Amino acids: CASSFQGETQYF.